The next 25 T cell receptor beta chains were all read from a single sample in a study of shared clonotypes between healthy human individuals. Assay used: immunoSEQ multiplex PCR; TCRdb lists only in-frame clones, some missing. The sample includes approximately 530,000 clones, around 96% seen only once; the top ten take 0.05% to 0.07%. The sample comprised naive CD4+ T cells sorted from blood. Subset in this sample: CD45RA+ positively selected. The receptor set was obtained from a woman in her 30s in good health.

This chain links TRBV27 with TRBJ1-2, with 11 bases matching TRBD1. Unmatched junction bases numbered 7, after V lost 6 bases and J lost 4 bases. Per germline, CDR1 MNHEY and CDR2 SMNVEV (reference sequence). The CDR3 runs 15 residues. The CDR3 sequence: CASRRPGQGVYGYTF. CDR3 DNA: TGTGCCAGCAGACGACCGGGACAGGGGGTCTATGGCTACACCTTC.

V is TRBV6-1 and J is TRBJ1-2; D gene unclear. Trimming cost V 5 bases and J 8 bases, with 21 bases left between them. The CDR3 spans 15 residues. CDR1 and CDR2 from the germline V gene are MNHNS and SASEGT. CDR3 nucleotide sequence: TGTGCCAGCAGTCCGGCGCGGGAGGGCAGGTGGGGCTACACCTTC. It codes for CASSPAREGRWGYTF.

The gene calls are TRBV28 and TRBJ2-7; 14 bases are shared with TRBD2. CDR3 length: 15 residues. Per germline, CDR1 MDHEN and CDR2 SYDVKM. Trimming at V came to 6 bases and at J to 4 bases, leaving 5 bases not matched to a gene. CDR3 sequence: CASSDGTSGSYEQYF. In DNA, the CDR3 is TGTGCCAGCAGCGACGGGACTAGCGGGAGTTACGAGCAGTACTTC. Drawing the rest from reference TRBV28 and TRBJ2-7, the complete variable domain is DVKVTQSSRYLVKRTGEKVFLECVQDMDHENMFWYRQDPGLGLRLIYFSYDVKMKEKGDIPEGYSVSREKKERFSLILESASTNQTSMYLCASSDGTSGSYEQYFGPGTRLTVT.

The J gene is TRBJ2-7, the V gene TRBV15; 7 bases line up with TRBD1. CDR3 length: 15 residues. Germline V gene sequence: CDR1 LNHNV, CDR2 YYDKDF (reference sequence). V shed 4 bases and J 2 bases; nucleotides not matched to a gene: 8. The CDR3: CATSTGRDRTYEQYF. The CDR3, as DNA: TGTGCCACCAGCACCGGAAGGGACAGAACCTACGAGCAGTACTTC.

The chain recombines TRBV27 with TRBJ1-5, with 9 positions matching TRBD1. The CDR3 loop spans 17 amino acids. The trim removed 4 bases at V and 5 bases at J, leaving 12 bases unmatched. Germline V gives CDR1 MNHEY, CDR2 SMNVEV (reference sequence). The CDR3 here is CASSSNRAGTGYQPQHF. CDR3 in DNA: TGTGCCAGCAGTTCCAACCGGGCCGGGACAGGGTATCAGCCCCAGCATTTT.

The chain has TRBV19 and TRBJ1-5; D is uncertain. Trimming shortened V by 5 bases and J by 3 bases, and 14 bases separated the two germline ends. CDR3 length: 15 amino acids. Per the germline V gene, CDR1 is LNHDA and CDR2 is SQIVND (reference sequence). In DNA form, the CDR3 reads TGTGCCAGTAGTTTCCCCTCCGGGAACAATCAGCCCCAGCATTTT. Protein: CASSFPSGNNQPQHF.

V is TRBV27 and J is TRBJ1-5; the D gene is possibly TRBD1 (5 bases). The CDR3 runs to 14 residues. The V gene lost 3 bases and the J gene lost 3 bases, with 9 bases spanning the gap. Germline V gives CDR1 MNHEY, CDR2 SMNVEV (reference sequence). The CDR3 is CASSFDRFNQPQHF. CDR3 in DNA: TGTGCCAGCAGTTTCGACAGATTCAATCAGCCCCAGCATTTT.

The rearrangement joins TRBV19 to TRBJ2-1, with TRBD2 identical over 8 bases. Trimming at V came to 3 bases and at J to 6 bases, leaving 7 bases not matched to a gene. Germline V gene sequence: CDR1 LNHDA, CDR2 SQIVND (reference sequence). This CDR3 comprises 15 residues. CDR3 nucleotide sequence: TGTGCCAGTAGTATTACCGGGACTAGGGTCAATGAGCAGTTCTTC. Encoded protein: CASSITGTRVNEQFF.

The CDR3 DNA reads TGTGCCAGCAGCTTTTCGAGAAGCACAGATACGCAGTATTTT. It codes for CASSFSRSTDTQYF. V gene TRBV7-8 combines with J gene TRBJ2-3; no clear D gene. This CDR3 region has 14 residues. Trimming removed 3 bases at V and 0 bases at J, with 7 bases between. Looked up from germline, CDR1 is SGHVS and CDR2 is FQNEAQ.

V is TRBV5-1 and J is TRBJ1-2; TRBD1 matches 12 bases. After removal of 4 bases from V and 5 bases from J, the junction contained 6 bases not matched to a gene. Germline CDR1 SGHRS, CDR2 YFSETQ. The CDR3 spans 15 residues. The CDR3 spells CASSGTGGTGYGYTF. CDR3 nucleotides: TGCGCCAGCAGCGGGACAGGGGGCACCGGGTATGGCTACACCTTC. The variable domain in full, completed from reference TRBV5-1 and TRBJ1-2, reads KAGVTQTPRYLIKTRGQQVTLSCSPISGHRSVSWYQQTPGQGLQFLFEYFSETQRNKGNFPGRFSGRQFSNSRSEMNVSTLELGDSALYLCASSGTGGTGYGYTFGSGTRLTVV.

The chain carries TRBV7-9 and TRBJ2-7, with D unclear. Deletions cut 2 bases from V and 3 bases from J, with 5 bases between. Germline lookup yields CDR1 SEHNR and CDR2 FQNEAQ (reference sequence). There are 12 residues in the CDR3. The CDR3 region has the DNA TGTGCCAGCAGCTTACTAGACTACGAGCAGTACTTC. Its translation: CASSLLDYEQYF.

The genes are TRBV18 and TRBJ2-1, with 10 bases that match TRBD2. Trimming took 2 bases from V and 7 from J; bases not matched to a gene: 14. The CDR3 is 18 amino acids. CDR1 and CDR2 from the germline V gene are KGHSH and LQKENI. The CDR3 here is CASSPGVRTSGYSNEQFF. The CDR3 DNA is TGTGCCAGCTCACCAGGAGTACGGACTAGCGGATATTCAAATGAGCAGTTCTTC.

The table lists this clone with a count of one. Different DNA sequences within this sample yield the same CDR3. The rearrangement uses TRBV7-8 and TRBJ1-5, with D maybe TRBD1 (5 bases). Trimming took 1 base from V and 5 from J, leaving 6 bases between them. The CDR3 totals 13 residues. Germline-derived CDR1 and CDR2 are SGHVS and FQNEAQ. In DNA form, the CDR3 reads TGTGCCAGCAGCTTAGGAGGGGATCAGCCCCAGCATTTT. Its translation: CASSLGGDQPQHF.

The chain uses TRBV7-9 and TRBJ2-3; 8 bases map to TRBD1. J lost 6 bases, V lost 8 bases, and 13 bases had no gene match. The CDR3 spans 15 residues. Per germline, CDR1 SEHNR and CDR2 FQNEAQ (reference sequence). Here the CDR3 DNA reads TGTGCCAGCGCCCAGACAGGGGATTTTTTGGATACGCAGTATTTT. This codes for CASAQTGDFLDTQYF.

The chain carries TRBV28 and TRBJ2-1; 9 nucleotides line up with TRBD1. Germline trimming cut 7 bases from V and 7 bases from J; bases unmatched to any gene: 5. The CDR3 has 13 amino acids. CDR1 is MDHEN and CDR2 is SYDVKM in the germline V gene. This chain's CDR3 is CASTRTGENEQFF. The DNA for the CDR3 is TGTGCCAGCACCCGGACAGGGGAGAATGAGCAGTTCTTC. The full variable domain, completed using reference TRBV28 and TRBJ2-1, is DVKVTQSSRYLVKRTGEKVFLECVQDMDHENMFWYRQDPGLGLRLIYFSYDVKMKEKGDIPEGYSVSREKKERFSLILESASTNQTSMYLCASTRTGENEQFFGPGTRLTVL.

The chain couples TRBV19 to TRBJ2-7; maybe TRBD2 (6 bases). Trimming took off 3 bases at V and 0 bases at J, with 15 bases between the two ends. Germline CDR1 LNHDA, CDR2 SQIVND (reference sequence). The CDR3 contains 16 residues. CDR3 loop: CASSILGGIPSYEQYF. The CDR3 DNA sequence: TGTGCCAGTAGTATTCTCGGAGGGATCCCCTCCTACGAGCAGTACTTC. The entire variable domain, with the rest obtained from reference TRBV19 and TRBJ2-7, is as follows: DGGITQSPKYLFRKEGQNVTLSCEQNLNHDAMYWYRQDPGQGLRLIYYSQIVNDFQKGDIAEGYSVSREKKESFPLTVTSAQKNPTAFYLCASSILGGIPSYEQYFGPGTRLTVT.

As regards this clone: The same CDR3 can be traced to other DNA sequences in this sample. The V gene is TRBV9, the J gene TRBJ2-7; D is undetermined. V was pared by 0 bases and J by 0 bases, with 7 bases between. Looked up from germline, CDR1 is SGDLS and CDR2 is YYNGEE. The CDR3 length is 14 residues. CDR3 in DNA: TGTGCCAGCAGCGTAGGCGGTAGCTCCTACGAGCAGTACTTC. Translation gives CASSVGGSSYEQYF.

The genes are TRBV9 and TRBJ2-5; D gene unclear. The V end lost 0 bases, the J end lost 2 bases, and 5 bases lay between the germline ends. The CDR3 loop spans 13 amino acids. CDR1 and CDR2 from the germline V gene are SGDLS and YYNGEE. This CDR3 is CASSVGYQETQYF. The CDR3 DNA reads TGTGCCAGCAGCGTAGGCTATCAAGAGACCCAGTACTTC.

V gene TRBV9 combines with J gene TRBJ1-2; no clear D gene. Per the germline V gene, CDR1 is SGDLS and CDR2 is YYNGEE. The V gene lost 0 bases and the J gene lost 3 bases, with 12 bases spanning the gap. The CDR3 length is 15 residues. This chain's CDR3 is CASSVGVAVDYGYTF. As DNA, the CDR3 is TGTGCCAGCAGCGTAGGGGTGGCAGTTGACTATGGCTACACCTTC.

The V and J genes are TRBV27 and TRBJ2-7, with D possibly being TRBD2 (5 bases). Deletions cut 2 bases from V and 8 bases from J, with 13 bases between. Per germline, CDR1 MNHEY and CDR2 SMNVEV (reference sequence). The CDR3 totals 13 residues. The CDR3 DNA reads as TGTGCCAGCAGTTTAGAGGGTGTTGGTAAGCAGTACTTC. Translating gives CASSLEGVGKQYF.

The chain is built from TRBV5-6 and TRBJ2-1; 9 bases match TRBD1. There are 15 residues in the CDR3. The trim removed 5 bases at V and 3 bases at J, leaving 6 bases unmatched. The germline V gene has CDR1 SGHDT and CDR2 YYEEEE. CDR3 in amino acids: CASRLDRGLYNEQFF. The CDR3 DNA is TGTGCCAGCAGACTGGACAGGGGACTCTACAATGAGCAGTTCTTC.

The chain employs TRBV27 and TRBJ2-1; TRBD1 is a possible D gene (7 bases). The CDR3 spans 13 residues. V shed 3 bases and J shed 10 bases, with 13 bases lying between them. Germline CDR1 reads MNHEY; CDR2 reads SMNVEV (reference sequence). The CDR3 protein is CASSFNAGGEQFF. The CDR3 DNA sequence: TGTGCCAGCAGTTTTAATGCAGGGGGGGAGCAGTTCTTC.

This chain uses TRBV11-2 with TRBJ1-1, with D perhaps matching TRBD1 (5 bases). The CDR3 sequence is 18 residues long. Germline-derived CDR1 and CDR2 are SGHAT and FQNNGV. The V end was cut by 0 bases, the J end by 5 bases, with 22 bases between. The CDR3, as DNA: TGTGCCAGCAGCTTAGATCAGCTAGGTACGGGGGGTAGAACTGAAGCTTTCTTT. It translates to CASSLDQLGTGGRTEAFF.

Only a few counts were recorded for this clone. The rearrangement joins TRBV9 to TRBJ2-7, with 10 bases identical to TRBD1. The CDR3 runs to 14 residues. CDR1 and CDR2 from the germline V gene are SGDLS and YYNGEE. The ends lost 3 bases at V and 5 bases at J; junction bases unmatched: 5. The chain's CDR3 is CASSADRGQDEQYF. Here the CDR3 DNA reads TGTGCCAGCAGCGCCGACAGGGGGCAGGACGAGCAGTACTTC.

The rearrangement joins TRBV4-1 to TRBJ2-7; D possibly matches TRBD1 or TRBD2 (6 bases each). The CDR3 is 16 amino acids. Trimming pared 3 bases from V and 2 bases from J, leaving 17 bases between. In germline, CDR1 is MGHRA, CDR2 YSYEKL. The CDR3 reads CASSQVGGHKPYEQYF. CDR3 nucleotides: TGCGCCAGCAGCCAGGTCGGGGGCCATAAACCCTACGAGCAGTACTTC.